One sample yielded the 14 T cell receptor beta chains listed below, sequenced in a study of blood T cell repertoires in COVID-19 (dated by TCRdb to 2018 to 2021). The protocol used for the library was the immunoSEQ multiplex PCR assay. Here the immuneACCESS table is served through TCRdb, limited to in-frame sequences with V and J called. Missing clones are a known gap in these copies; in checked studies unresolved V genes cover under half, and the rest lacks a known reason. This sample holds more than 200,000 clones; 80% to 85% were observed only once. Roughly 30% of the sample comes from the top ten. The sample comprised peripheral blood. The receptors were sampled from a man in his forties or fifties with acute or convalescent COVID-19.

CDR3 amino acids: CASSSQRLDYEQYF. The CDR3 DNA sequence: TGTGCCAGCAGCTCCCAGCGTCTGGACTACGAGCAGTACTTC. V gene TRBV5-4 combines with J gene TRBJ2-7, with D unresolved. Germline V gene data show CDR1 as SGHNT and CDR2 as YYREEE (reference sequence). V was clipped by 3 bases and J by 3 bases, with 13 bases between them. CDR3 length: 14 amino acids. The full variable domain, in which reference TRBV5-4 and TRBJ2-7 provide the parts outside the CDR3, is ETGVTQSPTHLIKTRGQQVTLRCSSQSGHNTVSWYQQALGQGPQFIFQYYREEENGRGNFPPRFSGLQFPNYSSELNVNALELDDSALYLCASSSQRLDYEQYFGPGTRLTVT.

The J gene is TRBJ1-2, the V gene TRBV29-1; D not resolved. CDR1 is SQVTM and CDR2 is ANQGSEA in the germline V gene. The CDR3 is 14 residues long. Between the trimmed V and J ends, which lost 2 bases and 6 bases, there was a span of 16 bases. The CDR3 loop reads CSVESEGPAHGYTF. In nucleotides, the CDR3 is TGCAGCGTTGAATCTGAGGGCCCAGCCCATGGCTACACCTTC. Supplemented by reference TRBV29-1 and TRBJ1-2, the full variable domain reads SAVISQKPSRDICQRGTSLTIQCQVDSQVTMMFWYRQQPGQSLTLIATANQGSEATYESGFVIDKFPISRPNLTFSTLTVSNMSPEDSSIYLCSVESEGPAHGYTFGSGTRLTVV.

The chain links TRBV5-1 to TRBJ1-1; 9 positions match TRBD1. The V and J ends lost 4 bases and 5 bases, in that order; junction bases with no gene match: 12. From germline, CDR1 is SGHRS and CDR2 YFSETQ. This CDR3 region has 16 residues. This chain's CDR3 is CASSPGTGQIGTEAFF. Written as DNA, the CDR3 is TGCGCCAGCAGCCCTGGGACAGGGCAGATAGGGACTGAAGCTTTCTTT.

This chain uses TRBV28 with TRBJ2-2, with 9 nucleotides matching TRBD2. Germline lookup yields CDR1 MDHEN and CDR2 SYDVKM. V shed 6 bases, J shed 5 bases, and the junction held 7 bases outside the gene matches. The CDR3 consists of 15 residues. CDR3 sequence: CASSILAGTTGELFF. The CDR3 DNA reads as TGTGCCAGCAGCATACTAGCGGGTACTACCGGGGAGCTGTTTTTT.

The V gene is TRBV6-2 or TRBV6-3, the J gene TRBJ1-2; TRBD1 might be the D (6 bases). V shed 5 bases and J shed 4 bases, with 17 bases lying between them. Looked up from germline, CDR1 is MNHEY and CDR2 is SVGEGT. The CDR3 is 15 residues long. The CDR3 DNA reads TGTGCCAGCAGTACGGGACATCAATCCGGCTATGGCTACACCTTC. Translating it yields CASSTGHQSGYGYTF.

The chain is built from TRBV6-6 and TRBJ1-2; 12 bases agree with TRBD1. Germline trimming cut 6 bases from V and 2 bases from J; bases unmatched to any gene: 7. The CDR3 length is 16 residues. CDR1 is MNHNY, CDR2 SVGAGI, per germline (reference sequence). The CDR3 DNA reads as TGTGCCAGCAGGCCAGGGACAGGGGGCCCCAACTATGGCTACACCTTC. It encodes CASRPGTGGPNYGYTF.

CDR3 sequence: CASSAGSGRSGELFF. CDR3 in DNA: TGCGCCAGCAGCGCTGGAAGCGGGAGATCCGGGGAGCTGTTTTTT. The chain is built from TRBV5-1 and TRBJ2-2, with 8 bases fitting TRBD2. This CDR3 has 15 residues. V was clipped by 4 bases and J by 6 bases; unmatched bases: 8. Per the germline V gene, CDR1 is SGHRS and CDR2 is YFSETQ.

This clone was observed once. V usage is TRBV7-9 and J usage is TRBJ2-7; tentatively, D is TRBD2 (7 bases). V was cut by 4 bases and J by 4 bases, with 20 bases left in between. CDR1 and CDR2 from the germline V gene are SEHNR and FQNEAQ (reference sequence). The CDR3 has 16 amino acids. The CDR3 nucleotides are TGTGCCAGCAGCTCACCTCGAAACAGGGAGGGGTACGAGCAGTACTTC. It yields the protein CASSSPRNREGYEQYF.

The DNA for the CDR3 is TGTGCCAGCAGAAGAGAGAACACTGAAGCTTTCTTT. It specifies CASRRENTEAFF. The V gene is TRBV7-9, the J gene TRBJ1-1; D not certain. V gave up 6 bases and J gave up 1 base, with 6 bases separating them. Looked up from germline, CDR1 is SEHNR and CDR2 is FQNEAQ (reference sequence). The CDR3 extends over 12 amino acids.

This clone is a singleton in its sample. The V gene is TRBV7-3, the J gene TRBJ2-2, with a weak D call TRBD2 (5 bases). The CDR3 consists of 16 residues. V dropped 5 bases and J dropped 4 bases, with 17 bases sitting between them. Germline V CDR1 and CDR2: SGHTA, FQGTGA. The CDR3 protein is CASSPWSLRGTGELFF. CDR3 bases: TGTGCCAGCAGCCCCTGGAGCCTCCGGGGCACCGGGGAGCTGTTTTTT. Based on the CDR3 plus reference TRBV7-3 and TRBJ2-2, the full variable domain is GAGVSQTPSNKVTEKGKYVELRCDPISGHTALYWYRQSLGQGPEFLIYFQGTGAADDSGLPNDRFFAVRPEGSVSTLKIQRTERGDSAVYLCASSPWSLRGTGELFFGEGSRLTVL.

V and J are TRBV14 and TRBJ1-1, with 11 bases fitting TRBD1. CDR3 size: 13 residues. Germline-derived CDR1 and CDR2 are SGHDN and FVKESK. J gave up 11 bases and V 4 bases, and 6 bases lay outside the gene matches. For the CDR3, the DNA is TGTGCCAGCAGCCCGGGACAGGGGGACAGGGCTTTCTTT. Translated: CASSPGQGDRAFF.

The V gene is TRBV5-4, the J gene TRBJ2-2; D is possibly TRBD1 (6 bases). The CDR3 consists of 14 residues. Germline V gives CDR1 SGHNT, CDR2 YYREEE (reference sequence). V was clipped by 6 bases and J by 6 bases, with 15 bases between them. The CDR3 region has the DNA TGTGCCAGCACAATACAGGGATATTCCGGGGAGCTGTTTTTT. This gives the protein CASTIQGYSGELFF.

The rearrangement joins TRBV21-1 to TRBJ1-6. TRBV21-1 is a pseudogene. The CDR3 runs 14 residues. CDR3: CASSLQWGGIPLHF. CDR3 DNA: TGTGCCAGCAGCCTTCAGTGGGGGGGTATACCCCTCCACTTT.

The chain has TRBV19 and TRBJ1-3; 7 bases are a match to TRBD1. V lost 6 bases, J lost 2 bases, and 4 bases stayed unmatched. From germline, CDR1 is LNHDA and CDR2 SQIVND (reference sequence). There are 14 residues in the CDR3. CDR3 amino acids: CASSNRGPGNTIYF. CDR3 sequence (DNA): TGTGCCAGTAGCAACAGGGGCCCTGGAAACACCATATATTTT.